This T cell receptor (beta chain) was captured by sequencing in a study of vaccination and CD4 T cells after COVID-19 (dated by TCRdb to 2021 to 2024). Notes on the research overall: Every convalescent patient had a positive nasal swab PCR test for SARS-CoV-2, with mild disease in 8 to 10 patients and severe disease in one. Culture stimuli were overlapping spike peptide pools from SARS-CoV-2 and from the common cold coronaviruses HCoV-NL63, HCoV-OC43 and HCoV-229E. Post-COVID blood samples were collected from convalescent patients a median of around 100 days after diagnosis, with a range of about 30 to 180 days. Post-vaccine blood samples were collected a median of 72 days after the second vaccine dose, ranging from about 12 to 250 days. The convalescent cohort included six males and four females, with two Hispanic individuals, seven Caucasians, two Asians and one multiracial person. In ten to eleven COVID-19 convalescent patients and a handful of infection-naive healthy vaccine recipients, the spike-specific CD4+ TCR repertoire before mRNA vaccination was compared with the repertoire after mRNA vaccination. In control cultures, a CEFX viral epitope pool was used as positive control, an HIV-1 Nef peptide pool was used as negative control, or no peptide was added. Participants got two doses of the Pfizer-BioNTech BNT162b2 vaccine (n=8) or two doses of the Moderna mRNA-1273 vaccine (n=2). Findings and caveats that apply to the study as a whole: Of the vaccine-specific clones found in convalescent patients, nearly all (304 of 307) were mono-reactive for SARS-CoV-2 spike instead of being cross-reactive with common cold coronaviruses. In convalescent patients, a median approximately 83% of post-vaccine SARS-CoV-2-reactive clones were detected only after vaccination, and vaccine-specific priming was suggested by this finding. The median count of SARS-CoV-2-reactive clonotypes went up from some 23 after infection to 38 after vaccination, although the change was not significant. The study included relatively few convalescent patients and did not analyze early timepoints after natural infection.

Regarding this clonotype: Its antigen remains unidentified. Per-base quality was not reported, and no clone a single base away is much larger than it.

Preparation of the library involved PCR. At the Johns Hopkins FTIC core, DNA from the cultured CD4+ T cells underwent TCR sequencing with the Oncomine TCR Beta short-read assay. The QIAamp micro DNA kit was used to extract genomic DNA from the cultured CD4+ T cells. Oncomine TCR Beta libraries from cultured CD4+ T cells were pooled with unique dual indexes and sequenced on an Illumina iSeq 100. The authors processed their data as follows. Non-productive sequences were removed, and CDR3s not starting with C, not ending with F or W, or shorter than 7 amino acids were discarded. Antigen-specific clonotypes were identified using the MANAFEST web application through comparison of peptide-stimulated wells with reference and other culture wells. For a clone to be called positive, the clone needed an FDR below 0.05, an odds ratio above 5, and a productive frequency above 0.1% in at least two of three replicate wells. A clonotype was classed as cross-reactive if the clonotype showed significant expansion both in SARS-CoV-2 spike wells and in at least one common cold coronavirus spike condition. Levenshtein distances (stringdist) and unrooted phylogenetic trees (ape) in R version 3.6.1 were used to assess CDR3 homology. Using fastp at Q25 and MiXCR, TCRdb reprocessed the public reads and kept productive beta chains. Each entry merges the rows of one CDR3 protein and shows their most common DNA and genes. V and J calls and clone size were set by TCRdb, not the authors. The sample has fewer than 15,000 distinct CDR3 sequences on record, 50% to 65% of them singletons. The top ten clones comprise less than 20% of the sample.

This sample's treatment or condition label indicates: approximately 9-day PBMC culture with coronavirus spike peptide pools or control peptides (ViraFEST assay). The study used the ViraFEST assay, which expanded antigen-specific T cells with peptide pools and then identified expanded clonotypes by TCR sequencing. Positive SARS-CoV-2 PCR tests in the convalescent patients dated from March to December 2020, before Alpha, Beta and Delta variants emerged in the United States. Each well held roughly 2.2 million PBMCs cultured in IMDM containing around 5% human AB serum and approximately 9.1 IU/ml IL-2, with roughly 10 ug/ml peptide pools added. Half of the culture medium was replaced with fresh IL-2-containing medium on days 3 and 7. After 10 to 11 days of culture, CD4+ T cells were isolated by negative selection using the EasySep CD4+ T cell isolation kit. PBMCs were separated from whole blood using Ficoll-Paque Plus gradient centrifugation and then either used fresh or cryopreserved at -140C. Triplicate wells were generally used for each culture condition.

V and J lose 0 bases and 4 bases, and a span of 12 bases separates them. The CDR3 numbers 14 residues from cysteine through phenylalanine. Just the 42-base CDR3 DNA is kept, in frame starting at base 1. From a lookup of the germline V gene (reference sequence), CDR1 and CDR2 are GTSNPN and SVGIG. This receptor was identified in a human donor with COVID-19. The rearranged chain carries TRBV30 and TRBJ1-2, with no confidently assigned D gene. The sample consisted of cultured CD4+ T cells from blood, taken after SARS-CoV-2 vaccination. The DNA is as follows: TGTGCCTGGAGTGTACTGGGCAGGACCTATGGCTACACCTTC. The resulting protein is CAWSVLGRTYGYTF. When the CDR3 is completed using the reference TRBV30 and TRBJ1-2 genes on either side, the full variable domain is SQTIHQWPATLVQPVGSPLSLECTVEGTSNPNLYWYRQAAGRGLQLLFYSVGIGQISSEVPQNLSASRPQDRQFILSSKKLLLSDSGFYLCAWSVLGRTYGYTFGSGTRLTVV.